This is a list of T cell receptor beta chains from one sample in a study of blood T cells in healthy people across ages. MiXCR, applied by TCRdb to the 5' RACE reads, yields one record per CDR3 protein. The profile shows some 930,000 distinct CDR3 sequences, 25% to 30% of them singletons. In addition, the sample was reused for a study of T cells of mothers and their children.

Sequenced input: blood. The receptors were gathered from a woman in her forties in good health. Each CDR3 is given with its conserved first and last residue. Each record gives: V gene, D gene, clone size, J gene, CDR3 DNA, CDR3 protein. The D gene is left open where the match is weak. Not every row has a clone size; where given, it reads once, few, many or a size class.

TRBV10-3,-,-,TRBJ2-4,TGTGCCATCAGTGGCGAAGGTGGCCGCGGGCAGTACTTC,CAISGEGGRGQYF
TRBV9,-,many,TRBJ2-7,TGTGCCAGCAGCGTCGGCTTAGACTACGAGCAGTACTTC,CASSVGLDYEQYF
TRBV20-1,TRBD2,many,TRBJ2-3,TGCAGTGCTAGACGCCTAGCGGGCGGATTCACAGATACGCAGTATTTT,CSARRLAGGFTDTQYF
TRBV29-1,-,once,TRBJ1-1,TGCAGCGTTGATGAAGGGGGGCAGAACACTGAAGCTTTCTTT,CSVDEGGQNTEAFF
TRBV29-1,TRBD1,-,TRBJ1-5,TGCAGCGTTTCGTATCATGGGGACAGGGCAAGATGGTCGAATCAGCCCCAGCATTTT,CSVSYHGDRARWSNQPQHF
TRBV27,-,few,TRBJ1-4,TGTGCCAGCAGTACAGTTATGTCGCGGACTAATGAAAAACTGTTTTTT,CASSTVMSRTNEKLFF
TRBV28,TRBD2,-,TRBJ2-5,TGTGCCAGCAGTTCCCATATAGCGGGGGCCCAAGAGACCCAGTACTTC,CASSSHIAGAQETQYF
TRBV27,TRBD2,-,TRBJ2-5,TGTGCCTCGTTATGGCGGGGGGAAGAGACCCAGTACTTC,CASLWRGEETQYF
TRBV12-3/TRBV12-4,-,-,TRBJ1-5,TGTGCCAGCAGTTTGTGGGGGTATCAGCCCCAGCATTTT,CASSLWGYQPQHF
TRBV7-2,TRBD2,-,TRBJ2-3,TGTGCCAGCAGCTTAGTGACTAGCCCAGGCGATAGGCAGTATTTT,CASSLVTSPGDRQYF
TRBV28,TRBD1,few,TRBJ1-2,TGTGCCAGCAGTCCCCGGGACAGATTCTCCTATGGCTACACCTTC,CASSPRDRFSYGYTF
TRBV3-1,-,-,TRBJ1-3,TGTGCCAGCAGCCGAGGACTGGAGAGCTCTGGAAACACCATATATTTT,CASSRGLESSGNTIYF
TRBV29-1,TRBD1,-,TRBJ1-1,TGCAGCTTTCTTCGGGAGGGACAGGGGGTTGAAGCTTTCTTT,CSFLREGQGVEAFF
TRBV20-1,-,-,TRBJ2-3,TGCAGTGCTAGAGGGGCGGCCCTTTTGGGGGGCGCCGCTAGCACAGATACGCAGTATTTT,CSARGAALLGGAASTDTQYF
TRBV5-1,-,many,TRBJ2-7,TGCGCCAGCAGCTTGGAGATGGGTATGCCGGAGCAGTACTTC,CASSLEMGMPEQYF
TRBV6-2/TRBV6-3,-,few,TRBJ2-1,TGTGCCAGCACACCGGGCGCGGACTACAATGAGCAGTTCTTC,CASTPGADYNEQFF
TRBV12-3/TRBV12-4,-,-,TRBJ2-3,TGTGCCAGCAGTTTAGGGCTGCGATTTGGGCCGGGACTCGAGACAGATATGCAGTATTTT,CASSLGLRFGPGLETDMQYF
TRBV12-3/TRBV12-4,-,many,TRBJ2-6,TGTGCCAGCAGACTAGGGAAGGCTGGGGCCAACGTCCTGACTTTC,CASRLGKAGANVLTF
TRBV28,TRBD1,-,TRBJ2-1,TGTGCCAGCAGTTTTACGGGACAGCTTGTCAATGAGCAGTTCTTC,CASSFTGQLVNEQFF
TRBV7-2,TRBD2,many,TRBJ2-7,TGTGCCAGCAGCGAAGGGACTAGCGGGGGGTACGAGCAGTACTTC,CASSEGTSGGYEQYF
TRBV7-8,-,few,TRBJ2-5,TGTGCCAGCAACTTAGTGCGAGCGCAGGGGGGCCTAGAGACCCAGTACTTC,CASNLVRAQGGLETQYF
TRBV7-2,-,few,TRBJ1-1,TGTGCCAGCAGCTTAGCGCGGGGGTGGGGACAGAACACTGAAGCTTTCTTT,CASSLARGWGQNTEAFF
TRBV3-1,-,few,TRBJ1-4,TGTGCCAGCAGCCCCCAGGGTGTATTGACTAATGAAAAACTGTTTTTT,CASSPQGVLTNEKLFF
TRBV28,-,-,TRBJ1-5,TGTGCCAGCAGTTTGGGCCGGACGGGCAATCAGCCCCAGCATTTT,CASSLGRTGNQPQHF
TRBV7-2,-,many,TRBJ2-5,TGTGCCAGCAGCCCGGGGCAGCAGACCCAGTACTTC,CASSPGQQTQYF
TRBV30,TRBD1,-,TRBJ2-7,TGTGCCTACCTACAGGGGACCTCCTACGAGCAGTACTTC,CAYLQGTSYEQYF
TRBV7-3,TRBD2,many,TRBJ2-1,TGTGCCAGCAGCCCATTAGCGGGGGGGACCTACAATGAGCAGTTCTTC,CASSPLAGGTYNEQFF
TRBV18,-,-,TRBJ1-1,TGTGCCAGCTCAGAAAGCGGGTACTCAAACCCTGAAGCTTTCTTT,CASSESGYSNPEAFF
TRBV10-2,TRBD2,few,TRBJ2-7,TGCGCCAGCAGTGAGCCATTAGCGGGCTCCTACGAGCAGTACTTC,CASSEPLAGSYEQYF
TRBV7-9,TRBD1,-,TRBJ2-5,TGTGCCAGCAGCTTTGATTTCCGGGACAGCCAAGAGACCCAGGACTTC,CASSFDFRDSQETQDF
TRBV2,-,-,TRBJ1-2,TGTGCCAGCAGTGAAGATGTACGCTATGGCTACACCTTC,CASSEDVRYGYTF
TRBV18,-,-,TRBJ2-7,TGTGCCAGCTCAAGAGCGGGTACCTCCTACGAGCAGTACTTC,CASSRAGTSYEQYF
TRBV2,-,-,TRBJ2-2,TGTGCCAGCAGTGAACAGGGGACCTACACCGGGGAGCTGTTTTTT,CASSEQGTYTGELFF
TRBV20-1,TRBD1,many,TRBJ2-7,TGCAGTGCTAGATTACCGAGACAGGGTTTCGAGCAGTACTTC,CSARLPRQGFEQYF
TRBV7-2,-,-,TRBJ2-1,TGTGCCAGCAGCTTCAGGCCGCAGTCGTGGGGGCCAAATGAGCAGTTCTTC,CASSFRPQSWGPNEQFF
TRBV20-1,TRBD2,-,TRBJ2-1,TGCAGTGCTAGCCGAATTAGCGGGGGGGAGGATGAGCAGTTCTTC,CSASRISGGEDEQFF
TRBV9,TRBD2,-,TRBJ2-3,TGTGCCAGCAGCGTAGAGGTAGCGGGGGGCTCCTTTTCTAGCACAGATACGCAGTATTTT,CASSVEVAGGSFSSTDTQYF
TRBV12-3/TRBV12-4,-,few,TRBJ2-7,TGTGCCAGCAGTTTCGGGGACAAGTTATACGAGCAGTACTTC,CASSFGDKLYEQYF
TRBV7-8,-,-,TRBJ2-7,TGTGCCAGCAGCTTAGATGAGGGGGGTTCCTACGAGCAGTACTTC,CASSLDEGGSYEQYF
TRBV10-2,-,many,TRBJ2-1,TGCGCCAGCAGTGAGCCCAACAATGAGCAGTTCTTC,CASSEPNNEQFF
TRBV28,-,-,TRBJ2-7,TGTGCCAGCAGTTACGGGACACCCGCCTACGAGCAGTACTTC,CASSYGTPAYEQYF
TRBV7-9,-,-,TRBJ2-7,TGTGCCAGCAGTTTTTCAGGGATCCACGGGCAGTACTTC,CASSFSGIHGQYF
TRBV20-1,-,-,TRBJ1-2,TGCAGTGCTAGATTCCCAGGGTATGGCTACACCTTC,CSARFPGYGYTF
TRBV20-1,-,-,TRBJ2-7,TGCAGTGCTAGAGCAGGGCGGGACTACGAGCAGTACTTC,CSARAGRDYEQYF
TRBV30,-,-,TRBJ1-4,TGTGCCTGGAGTGTGGGGCGGACCAATGAAAAACTGTTTTTT,CAWSVGRTNEKLFF
TRBV7-9,-,-,TRBJ1-1,TGTGCCAGCAGCTTAGACAGCCAGGGGGAAGCTTTCTTT,CASSLDSQGEAFF
TRBV9,TRBD2,-,TRBJ2-5,TGTGCCGGCAGCGTATCTGGCGGGGGACAAGAGACCCAGTACTTC,CAGSVSGGGQETQYF
TRBV6-5,TRBD1,few,TRBJ1-1,TGTGCCAGCAGTCGGACAGGGTTGAACACTGAAGCTTTCTTT,CASSRTGLNTEAFF
TRBV4-1,-,many,TRBJ2-1,TGTGCCAGCAGTCAGGACTACAATGAGCAGTTCTTC,CASSQDYNEQFF
TRBV18,-,-,TRBJ1-3,TGTGCCAGCTCACCTACATTACTTACCAGCTCTGGAAACACCATATATTTT,CASSPTLLTSSGNTIYF
TRBV7-2,-,many,TRBJ2-3,TGTGCCAGCAGCTTATTGCGCACAGATACGCAGTATTTT,CASSLLRTDTQYF
TRBV10-3,-,many,TRBJ2-7,TGTGCCATCAGTGACTCCACAGGGTTCGGGGAGCAGTACTTC,CAISDSTGFGEQYF
TRBV20-1,TRBD2,many,TRBJ2-7,TGCAGTGCTGGACGGACTAGCGGATACTACGAGCAGTACTTC,CSAGRTSGYYEQYF
TRBV20-1,-,-,TRBJ2-1,TGCAGTGCTACCCTTGGCAGGTACAATGAGCAGTTCTTC,CSATLGRYNEQFF
TRBV9,-,-,TRBJ2-7,TGTGTCAGCAGCGTATCTGGACAGAACTACGAGCAGTACTTC,CVSSVSGQNYEQYF
TRBV5-1,-,-,TRBJ2-4,TGCGCCAGCAGCCCTTCAACAGAATACAATGAGCAGTACTTC,CASSPSTEYNEQYF
TRBV28,TRBD2,-,TRBJ2-3,TGTGCCAGCAGCCCTTCTAGCGGAAGCCCCACAGATACGCAGTATTTT,CASSPSSGSPTDTQYF